Reported below is one T cell receptor (beta chain). It has no known antigen specificity. No base quality values were provided; no much bigger clone lies one nucleotide off. This sample stems from a study of blood T cell repertoires in COVID-19 (dated by TCRdb to the early 2020s). With respect to the entire study: Samples from collaborators originated in the United States, Italy and Spain and spanned both the acute and convalescent phases of COVID-19. The repertoires were made available in a free public database intended to serve as a resource for research on the immune response to SARS-CoV-2. HLA class I and class II types, where available, came from metadata supplied by the sample provider rather than from assay-based typing. The sample metadata nearly always contained a de-identified subject ID, COVID-19 status, age in years and sex. The prospective study material was composed of cDNA or gDNA derived from T cells, B-cell-depleted T cells, or PBMCs. Deeply sampled blood TCRbeta repertoires from subjects exposed to, actively infected with, or recovered from COVID-19 were included in the dataset. The samples were drawn from the first 160 participants of the ongoing ImmuneRACE study and from over 950 subjects provided by 6 global collaborators. Broader findings and caveats from the paper: The quantity of clinical and demographic metadata differed by source and by participant and was supplied without curation.

The CDR1 and CDR2 encoded by the germline V gene are SGHTA and FQGNSA. V loses 5 bases of germline sequence and J loses 4 bases, and the interval between the two ends is 12 bases. The CDR3, from cysteine to phenylalanine, totals 13 residues. Only the CDR3 portion is preserved as DNA: 39 bases, with reading frame beginning at the first base. TCRbeta CDR3 regions were amplified from genomic DNA using the immunoSEQ Assay, a bias-controlled multiplex PCR. In the source study's methods: The number of nucleated cells in each sample was estimated by amplification of reference gene primers within the assay. To quantify the absolute abundance of each unique TCRbeta CDR3 rearrangement, sequence reads were collapsed and filtered. Productive Simpson clonality was computed per sample as the square root of Simpson's diversity index over productive rearrangements. TCRdb took this table from immuneACCESS and kept in-frame rearrangements with V and J called. Such tables lack part of the clones; where checked against another copy, unresolved V genes explain under half of the gap, and the rest is unexplained. V and J calls and clone size are given by that table; D and trimming were obtained from the DNA. The sample has approximately 240,000 clones on record, 70% to 90% of them singletons. The ten largest clonotypes hold more than 4% of the sample.

Each collaborating institution followed its own protocols to collect whole blood in K2EDTA tubes. For TCRbeta analysis, collaborator samples were shipped as frozen whole blood, as isolated PBMCs, or as DNA extracted from either sample type. The source is a man in his fifties or sixties with acute or convalescent COVID-19. Recombination joined TRBV7-2 with TRBJ2-7; a confident D gene designation cannot be given. Source material: peripheral blood. The nucleotides are TGTGCCAGCAGCCTAGTGATCAGTTACGAGCAGTACTTC. The encoded protein is CASSLVISYEQYF. Beyond the CDR3, the reference TRBV7-2 and TRBJ2-7 genes provide the residues; the full variable domain reads: GAGVSQSPSNKVTEKGKDVELRCDPISGHTALYWYRQSLGQGLEFLIYFQGNSAPDKSGLPSDRFSAERTGGSVSTLTIQRTQQEDSAVYLCASSLVISYEQYFGPGTRLTVT.